Each of the 19 T cell receptor beta chains below was sequenced from the same sample in a study of cytomegalovirus exposure and HLA in healthy donors (dated by TCRdb to 2016 to 2017). The library was produced with the immunoSEQ multiplex PCR assay. Held by TCRdb, this immuneACCESS table contains in-frame sequences only and omits some clones. Under half of the omission traces to an unresolved V gene where checked; the cause of the rest is unknown. The sample profile shows about 240,000 clones; 75% to 90% of them were found once. The top ten hold less than 1.5% of the sample. The sequenced sample consisted of PBMCs. These TCRs come from a woman aged 25 to 39 in good health and CMV-seropositive.

The V call is TRBV7-6, the J call TRBJ2-3; 7 nucleotides line up with TRBD1. V shed 5 bases, J shed 0 bases, and the junction held 11 bases outside the gene matches. CDR1 and CDR2 from the germline V gene are SGHVS and FNYEAQ. The CDR3 is made up of 17 amino acids. The CDR3 DNA reads TGTGCCAGCAGCAAACTCACCGGGACAGTTAGCACAGATACGCAGTATTTT. This gives the protein CASSKLTGTVSTDTQYF. Looking up the rest from reference TRBV7-6 and TRBJ2-3 gives the full variable domain: GAGVSQSPRYKVTKRGQDVALRCDPISGHVSLYWYRQALGQGPEFLTYFNYEAQQDKSGLPNDRFSAERPEGSISTLTIQRTEQRDSAMYRCASSKLTGTVSTDTQYFGPGTRLTVL.

This rearrangement joins TRBV4-1 to TRBJ2-7, with D maybe TRBD1 (5 bases). Germline V gene lookup returns CDR1 MGHRA and CDR2 YSYEKL. With 2 bases removed from V and 5 bases from J, the gap between germline ends came to 19 bases. The CDR3 spans 16 residues. The CDR3, as DNA: TGCGCCAGCAGCCAACCCCCACGTCAGGGTTCCAACGAGCAGTACTTC. Translating gives CASSQPPRQGSNEQYF.

Note on this clone: Within the sample, other DNA sequences also encode this same CDR3. The rearrangement joins TRBV18 to TRBJ2-7, with D perhaps matching TRBD1 (6 bases). V was cut by 3 bases and J by 2 bases, with 8 bases left in between. Germline CDR1 and CDR2: KGHSH and LQKENI. This CDR3 region has 13 residues. CDR3 residues: CASSPTGTYEQYF. CDR3 DNA sequence: TGTGCCAGCTCACCCACAGGGACCTACGAGCAGTACTTC.

The chain uses TRBV9 and TRBJ1-2; 8 bases map to TRBD1. The V and J ends lost 4 bases and 2 bases, in that order; junction bases with no gene match: 10. Germline CDR1 SGDLS, CDR2 YYNGEE. This CDR3 region has 16 residues. The CDR3 reads CASSRVGQGINYGYTF. DNA for the CDR3: TGTGCCAGCAGCCGCGTCGGACAGGGTATAAACTATGGCTACACCTTC.

The genes are TRBV19 and TRBJ2-2, with 7 bases fitting TRBD1. Germline V gives CDR1 LNHDA, CDR2 SQIVND (reference sequence). J was trimmed by 1 base and V by 10 bases; bases with no gene match: 12. This CDR3 spans 16 amino acids. CDR3 bases: TGTGCCACCGGGAATACCGGGACAGTGAACACCGGGGAGCTGTTTTTT. This gives the protein CATGNTGTVNTGELFF.

This clone was detected only once. The chain joins TRBV7-3 to TRBJ2-1; D perhaps matches TRBD2 (6 bases). The CDR3 contains 13 residues. Germline V gene sequence: CDR1 SGHTA, CDR2 FQGTGA. Trimming stripped 5 bases from V and 6 bases from J, with 11 bases between. The chain's CDR3 is CASSIGTFNEQFF. CDR3 in DNA: TGTGCCAGCAGCATAGGGACTTTCAATGAGCAGTTCTTC.

The V gene is TRBV27, the J gene TRBJ2-2, with 12 bases identical to TRBD2. Trimming cost V 1 base and J 8 bases; bases outside gene matches: 23. The CDR3 totals 22 residues. Germline values: CDR1 MNHEY, CDR2 SMNVEV (reference sequence). CDR3 region: CASSLLYIASGRAVLSEGELFF. As DNA, the CDR3 is TGTGCCAGCAGTTTATTATATATCGCTAGCGGGAGGGCTGTTTTATCGGAGGGGGAGCTGTTTTTT.

The chain couples TRBV9 to TRBJ1-1; no firm D call. This CDR3 region has 13 residues. Trimming stripped 0 bases from V and 10 bases from J, with 13 bases between. Germline assignment: CDR1 SGDLS and CDR2 YYNGEE. CDR3 sequence (DNA): TGTGCCAGCAGCGTAGGTGGCTTCGGGAGAGCTTTCTTT. Its protein is CASSVGGFGRAFF.

This clone came up once. The chain is built from TRBV12-5 and TRBJ1-1, with a possible D match to TRBD1 (5 bases). Looked up from germline, CDR1 is LGHNT and CDR2 is FRNRAP. The CDR3 extends over 14 amino acids. V lost 1 base to trimming and J lost 3 bases, with 9 bases between them. The CDR3 DNA reads TGTGCTAGTGGTTTGGGGGGCAGGGACACTGAAGCTTTCTTT. Translating it yields CASGLGGRDTEAFF.

This chain joins TRBV4-1 and TRBJ1-4; D is possibly TRBD1 (6 bases). V lost 1 base, J lost 3 bases, and 9 bases lay in between. CDR1 and CDR2 from the germline V gene are MGHRA and YSYEKL. The CDR3 spans 15 residues. The CDR3 region is CASSQGRTANEKLFF. The CDR3 DNA follows: TGCGCCAGCAGCCAAGGACGGACAGCTAATGAAAAACTGTTTTTT.

The genes are TRBV7-8 and TRBJ2-7, with 14 bases matching TRBD2. With V trimmed by 4 bases and J by 5 bases, 7 bases remained unmatched. Germline V gene lookup returns CDR1 SGHVS and CDR2 FQNEAQ. This CDR3 has 16 amino acids. CDR3 in amino acids: CASSWPGTSGSHEQYF. For the CDR3, the DNA is TGTGCCAGCAGCTGGCCGGGGACTAGCGGGAGCCACGAGCAGTACTTC.

This clone appeared a single time. The J gene is TRBJ2-7, the V gene TRBV5-1, with 14 bases matching TRBD2. The trim removed 1 base at V and 4 bases at J, leaving 7 bases unmatched. The CDR3 loop spans 17 amino acids. Germline CDR1 and CDR2: SGHRS and YFSETQ. CDR3 bases: TGCGCCAGCAGCTTGCGACTAGCGGGAGGGCCGGGTTACGAGCAGTACTTC. It is translated as CASSLRLAGGPGYEQYF.

This rearrangement joins TRBV14 to TRBJ2-3; D gene ambiguous. Germline V CDR1 and CDR2: SGHDN, FVKESK. The V and J ends lost 4 bases and 4 bases respectively, with 12 bases between them. This CDR3 contains 14 residues. The CDR3 loop is CASSPSQVADTQYF. The CDR3 coding sequence is TGTGCCAGCAGCCCCAGCCAGGTTGCAGATACGCAGTATTTT.

This clone was observed once. This chain links TRBV19 with TRBJ2-7; D not resolved. The V and J ends lost 3 bases and 2 bases respectively, with 11 bases between them. The CDR3 totals 14 residues. CDR1 is LNHDA, CDR2 SQIVND, per germline (reference sequence). The CDR3 DNA is TGTGCCAGTAGTATTAATCTAGGAACCTACGAGCAGTACTTC. Protein product: CASSINLGTYEQYF.

This chain connects TRBV29-1 to TRBJ2-7, with D possibly TRBD2 on 5 matching bases. Trimming pared 0 bases from V and 0 bases from J, leaving 15 bases between. Germline CDR1 and CDR2: SQVTM and ANQGSEA. The CDR3 has 16 amino acids. CDR3 residues: CSVEDLGLGGSYEQYF. CDR3 coding DNA: TGCAGCGTTGAAGATCTTGGGCTCGGAGGCTCCTACGAGCAGTACTTC.

V gene TRBV9 combines with J gene TRBJ2-1, with 9 bases that match TRBD1. Germline CDR1 SGDLS, CDR2 YYNGEE. With V trimmed by 3 bases and J by 5 bases, 6 bases remained unmatched. CDR3 length equals 15 residues. The CDR3 region is CASSAPGQGNNEQFF. The CDR3 nucleotides are TGTGCCAGCAGCGCACCGGGACAGGGCAACAATGAGCAGTTCTTC.

CDR3 loop: CASSRGRDSNTQYF. For the CDR3, the DNA is TGCGCCAGCAGCCGGGGGAGGGACTCCAATACGCAGTATTTT. The chain employs TRBV4-1 and TRBJ2-3; TRBD2 matches at 7 bases. CDR3 length equals 14 residues. V lost 4 bases to trimming and J lost 7 bases; unmatched junction nucleotides: 8. CDR1 is MGHRA and CDR2 is YSYEKL in the germline V gene.

This chain joins TRBV5-4 and TRBJ2-7; no reliable D call. V gave up 0 bases and J gave up 3 bases, with 4 bases separating them. This CDR3 is built from 12 residues. The germline V gene has CDR1 SGHNT and CDR2 YYREEE (reference sequence). CDR3 region: CASSLDNYEQYF. The DNA for the CDR3 is TGTGCCAGCAGCTTGGATAACTACGAGCAGTACTTC. The complete variable domain, with remaining parts taken from reference TRBV5-4 and TRBJ2-7, reads ETGVTQSPTHLIKTRGQQVTLRCSSQSGHNTVSWYQQALGQGPQFIFQYYREEENGRGNFPPRFSGLQFPNYSSELNVNALELDDSALYLCASSLDNYEQYFGPGTRLTVT.

With regard to this clone: The same CDR3 arises from other DNA sequences in this sample as well. V and J are TRBV19 and TRBJ2-7; TRBD2 agrees at 7 bases. The V gene end was trimmed by 6 bases and the J gene end by 2 bases; junction bases not matched to a gene: 7. CDR1 is LNHDA and CDR2 is SQIVND in the germline V gene (reference sequence). This CDR3 is built from 14 residues. The CDR3 here is CASSGQGGTYEQYF. The CDR3 coding sequence is TGTGCCAGTAGCGGCCAGGGAGGGACCTACGAGCAGTACTTC.